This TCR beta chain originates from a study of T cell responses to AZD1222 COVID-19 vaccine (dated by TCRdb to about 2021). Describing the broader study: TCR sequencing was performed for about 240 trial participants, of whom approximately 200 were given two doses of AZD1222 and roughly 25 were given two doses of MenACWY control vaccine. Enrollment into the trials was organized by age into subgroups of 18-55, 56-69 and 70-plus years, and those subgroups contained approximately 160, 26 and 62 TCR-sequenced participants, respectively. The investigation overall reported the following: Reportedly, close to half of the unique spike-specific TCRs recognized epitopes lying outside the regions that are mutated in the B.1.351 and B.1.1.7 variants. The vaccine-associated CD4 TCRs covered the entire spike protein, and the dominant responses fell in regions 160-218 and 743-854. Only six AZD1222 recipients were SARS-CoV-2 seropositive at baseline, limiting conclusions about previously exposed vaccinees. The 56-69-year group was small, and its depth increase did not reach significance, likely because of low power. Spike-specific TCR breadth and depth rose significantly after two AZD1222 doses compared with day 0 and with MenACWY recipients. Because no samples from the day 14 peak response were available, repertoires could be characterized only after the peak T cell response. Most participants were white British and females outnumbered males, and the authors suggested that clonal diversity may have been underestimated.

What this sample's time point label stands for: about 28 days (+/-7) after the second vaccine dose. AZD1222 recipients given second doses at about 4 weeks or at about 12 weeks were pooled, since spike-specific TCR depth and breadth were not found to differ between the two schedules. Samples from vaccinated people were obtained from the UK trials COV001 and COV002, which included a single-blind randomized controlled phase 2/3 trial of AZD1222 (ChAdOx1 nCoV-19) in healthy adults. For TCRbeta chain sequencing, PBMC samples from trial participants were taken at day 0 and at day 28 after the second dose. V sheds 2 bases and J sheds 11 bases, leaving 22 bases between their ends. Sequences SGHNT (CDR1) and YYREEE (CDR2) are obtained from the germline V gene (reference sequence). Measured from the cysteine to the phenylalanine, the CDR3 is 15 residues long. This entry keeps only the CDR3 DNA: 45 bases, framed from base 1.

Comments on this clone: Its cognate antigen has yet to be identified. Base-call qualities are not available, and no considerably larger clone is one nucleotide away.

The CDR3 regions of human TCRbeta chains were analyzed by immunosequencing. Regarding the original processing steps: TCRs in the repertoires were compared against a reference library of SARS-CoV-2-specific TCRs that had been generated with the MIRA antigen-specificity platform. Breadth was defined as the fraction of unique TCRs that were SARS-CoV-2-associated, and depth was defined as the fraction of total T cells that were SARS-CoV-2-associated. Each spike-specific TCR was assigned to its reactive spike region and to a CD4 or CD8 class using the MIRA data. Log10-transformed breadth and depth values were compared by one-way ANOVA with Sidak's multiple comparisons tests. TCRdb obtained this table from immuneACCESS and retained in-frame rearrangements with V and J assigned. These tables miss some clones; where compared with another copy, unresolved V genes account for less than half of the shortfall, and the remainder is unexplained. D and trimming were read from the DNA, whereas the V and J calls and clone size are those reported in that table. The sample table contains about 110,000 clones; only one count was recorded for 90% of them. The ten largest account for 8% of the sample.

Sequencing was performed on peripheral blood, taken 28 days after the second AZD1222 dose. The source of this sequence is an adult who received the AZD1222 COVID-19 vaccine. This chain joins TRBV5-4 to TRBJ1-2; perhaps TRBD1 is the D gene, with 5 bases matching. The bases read TGTGCCAGCAGCTTCGCGGCAGGGATGGGTCGTAGGTACACCTTC. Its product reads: CASSFAAGMGRRYTF.